This record covers a single TCR beta chain. What it binds is unknown. The data were obtained in a study of T cell responses to AZD1222 COVID-19 vaccine. Study results and limitations: Regions left unmutated in variants are reportedly the target of nearly half of spike-specific TCRs.

The CDR3 loop spans 15 amino acids. Germline values: CDR1 LGHNA, CDR2 YSLEER. The V end lost 1 base, the J end lost 2 bases, and 12 bases lay between the germline ends. Generated by immunoSEQ multiplex PCR, the TCRdb table keeps only in-frame clones and is missing some. The sample consists of more than 85,000 clones, roughly 90% of them appearing once. This receptor was obtained from an adult who received the AZD1222 COVID-19 vaccine. The material was peripheral blood, obtained 28 days after the second AZD1222 dose. This chain connects TRBV4-3 to TRBJ2-7; a weak D match, TRBD2 (5 bases). The CDR3 DNA follows: TGCGCCAGCAGCCAAGGACCCGGGGTTGCCTACGAGCAGTACTTC. This sequence encodes CASSQGPGVAYEQYF.